A selection of T cell receptor beta chains follows, all from one sample in a study of blood T cell repertoires in COVID-19. Repertoires were generated with immunoSEQ multiplex PCR, while TCRdb's copy carries only in-frame clones and drops some. The profile shows 300,000 or so clones, approximately 88% of them singletons. The sequenced sample was peripheral blood. The receptors were sampled from a man aged 18-30 years who had recovered from COVID-19. Each CDR3 is given with its conserved first and last residue. The order of the fields is CDR3 length, J gene, V gene, clone size, D gene, CDR3 protein, CDR3 DNA. The D gene is left open where the match is weak. Expanded clones get a size class; other rows say once, few or many, or leave the size out.

cdr3_length: 12
j_call: TRBJ2-7
v_call: TRBV7-9
clone_size: .
d_call: .
cdr3_aa: CASSSNYYEQYF
cdr3_nt: TGTGCCAGCAGCTCGAACTACTACGAGCAGTACTTC

cdr3_length: 15
j_call: TRBJ2-5
v_call: TRBV7-2
clone_size: .
d_call: .
cdr3_aa: CASSRLGLAAETQYF
cdr3_nt: TGTGCCAGCAGCCGGTTAGGGCTAGCAGCCGAGACCCAGTACTTC

cdr3_length: 13
j_call: TRBJ1-1
v_call: TRBV7-2
clone_size: few
d_call: .
cdr3_aa: CASSVAEGSEAFF
cdr3_nt: TGTGCCAGCAGCGTCGCGGAGGGTTCTGAAGCTTTCTTT

cdr3_length: 15
j_call: TRBJ1-5
v_call: TRBV3-1/TRBV3-2
clone_size: .
d_call: TRBD1
cdr3_aa: CASSFGTVFNQPQHF
cdr3_nt: TGTGCCAGCAGCTTCGGGACAGTCTTCAATCAGCCCCAGCATTTT

cdr3_length: 15
j_call: TRBJ1-3
v_call: TRBV9
clone_size: .
d_call: .
cdr3_aa: CASSVAGSSGNTIYF
cdr3_nt: TGTGCCAGCAGCGTAGCAGGAAGCTCTGGAAACACCATATATTTT

cdr3_length: 13
j_call: TRBJ2-7
v_call: TRBV4-1
clone_size: .
d_call: .
cdr3_aa: CASSLTTLYEQYF
cdr3_nt: TGCGCCAGCAGCCTGACCACACTATACGAGCAGTACTTC

cdr3_length: 14
j_call: TRBJ1-2
v_call: TRBV5-1
clone_size: .
d_call: .
cdr3_aa: CASSLDSSNYGYTF
cdr3_nt: TGCGCCAGCAGCTTGGATTCATCTAACTATGGCTACACCTTC

cdr3_length: 18
j_call: TRBJ2-4
v_call: TRBV6-1
clone_size: .
d_call: .
cdr3_aa: CASSEGTVPLDDGNIQYF
cdr3_nt: TGTGCCAGCAGTGAAGGGACAGTGCCTCTTGACGATGGAAACATTCAGTACTTC

cdr3_length: 17
j_call: TRBJ2-2
v_call: TRBV10-3
clone_size: once
d_call: TRBD2
cdr3_aa: CAISPGLAAADTGELFF
cdr3_nt: TGTGCCATCAGTCCGGGACTAGCGGCGGCGGACACCGGGGAGCTGTTTTTT

cdr3_length: 14
j_call: TRBJ2-2
v_call: TRBV27
clone_size: .
d_call: .
cdr3_aa: CASSFSTGLGELFF
cdr3_nt: TGTGCCAGCAGTTTCAGCACAGGGCTCGGGGAGCTGTTTTTT

cdr3_length: 14
j_call: TRBJ1-5
v_call: TRBV19
clone_size: .
d_call: .
cdr3_aa: CASSIRTENQPQHF
cdr3_nt: TGTGCCAGTAGTATTCGTACGGAGAATCAGCCCCAGCATTTT

cdr3_length: 19
j_call: TRBJ2-7
v_call: TRBV4-3
clone_size: .
d_call: TRBD2
cdr3_aa: CASSQDVGDLAGAPYEQYF
cdr3_nt: TGCGCCAGCAGCCAAGATGTGGGGGACCTAGCGGGGGCCCCCTACGAGCAGTACTTC

cdr3_length: 16
j_call: TRBJ2-7
v_call: TRBV9
clone_size: .
d_call: TRBD1
cdr3_aa: CASSVSGGTSSYEQYF
cdr3_nt: TGTGCCAGCAGCGTCTCAGGGGGCACAAGTTCCTACGAGCAGTACTTC

cdr3_length: 15
j_call: TRBJ2-2
v_call: TRBV5-1
clone_size: .
d_call: TRBD1
cdr3_aa: CASSLDRVNTGELFF
cdr3_nt: TGCGCCAGCAGCTTAGACAGGGTGAACACCGGGGAGCTGTTTTTT

cdr3_length: 13
j_call: TRBJ1-5
v_call: TRBV3-1/TRBV3-2
clone_size: .
d_call: .
cdr3_aa: CASSLEAGQPQHF
cdr3_nt: TGTGCCAGCAGCCTAGAAGCGGGGCAGCCCCAGCATTTT

cdr3_length: 15
j_call: TRBJ2-7
v_call: TRBV6-5
clone_size: .
d_call: .
cdr3_aa: CASSRETASSYEQYF
cdr3_nt: TGTGCCAGCAGTCGGGAAACAGCCTCCTCCTACGAGCAGTACTTC

cdr3_length: 17
j_call: TRBJ2-2
v_call: TRBV29-1
clone_size: .
d_call: .
cdr3_aa: CSSRGWERTSNTGELFF
cdr3_nt: TGCAGCAGTAGGGGGTGGGAGAGAACCTCGAACACCGGGGAGCTGTTTTTT

cdr3_length: 20
j_call: TRBJ2-1
v_call: TRBV4-1
clone_size: .
d_call: TRBD1
cdr3_aa: CASSQELGDRFWLGDNEQFF
cdr3_nt: TGCGCCAGCAGCCAAGAGTTAGGGGACAGGTTTTGGCTCGGGGACAATGAGCAGTTCTTC

cdr3_length: 17
j_call: TRBJ2-1
v_call: TRBV7-3
clone_size: .
d_call: TRBD2
cdr3_aa: CASSSTPSSGRADEQFF
cdr3_nt: TGTGCCAGCAGCTCGACCCCTTCCAGCGGGAGGGCGGATGAGCAGTTCTTC

cdr3_length: 15
j_call: TRBJ1-4
v_call: TRBV6-5
clone_size: .
d_call: TRBD1
cdr3_aa: CASRAGGGTNEKLFF
cdr3_nt: TGTGCCAGCAGGGCAGGGGGCGGGACTAATGAAAAACTGTTTTTT

cdr3_length: 14
j_call: TRBJ1-3
v_call: TRBV5-1
clone_size: .
d_call: .
cdr3_aa: CASFEGHSGNTIYF
cdr3_nt: TGCGCCAGCTTCGAGGGCCACTCTGGAAACACCATATATTTT

cdr3_length: 15
j_call: TRBJ2-1
v_call: TRBV13
clone_size: .
d_call: TRBD1
cdr3_aa: CASSPRQGWGNEQFF
cdr3_nt: TGTGCCAGCAGCCCGAGACAGGGCTGGGGCAATGAGCAGTTCTTC

cdr3_length: 15
j_call: TRBJ1-6
v_call: TRBV13
clone_size: .
d_call: .
cdr3_aa: CASSLGGGGNSPLHF
cdr3_nt: TGTGCCAGCAGCTTAGGGGGGGGAGGTAATTCACCCCTCCACTTT

cdr3_length: 14
j_call: TRBJ2-7
v_call: TRBV4-3
clone_size: .
d_call: TRBD2
cdr3_aa: CASSPLLAVYEQYF
cdr3_nt: TGCGCCAGCAGCCCCCTACTAGCGGTATACGAGCAGTACTTC

cdr3_length: 19
j_call: TRBJ2-1
v_call: TRBV7-3
clone_size: .
d_call: TRBD2
cdr3_aa: CASSFLSSGGSGDYNEQFF
cdr3_nt: TGTGCCAGCAGCTTTTTGTCTAGCGGGGGGTCAGGAGATTACAATGAGCAGTTCTTC

cdr3_length: 15
j_call: TRBJ1-2
v_call: TRBV10-3
clone_size: .
d_call: TRBD1
cdr3_aa: CAISATPGQVDGYTF
cdr3_nt: TGTGCCATCAGCGCCACCCCGGGACAGGTGGATGGCTACACCTTC

cdr3_length: 13
j_call: TRBJ1-2
v_call: TRBV27
clone_size: .
d_call: .
cdr3_aa: CASSFRGGYGYTF
cdr3_nt: TGTGCCAGCAGTTTTCGGGGGGGCTATGGCTACACCTTC

cdr3_length: 11
j_call: TRBJ2-7
v_call: TRBV5-6
clone_size: .
d_call: TRBD2
cdr3_aa: CASTHSGEQYF
cdr3_nt: TGTGCCAGCACCCATAGCGGGGAGCAGTACTTC

cdr3_length: 16
j_call: TRBJ1-5
v_call: TRBV4-2
clone_size: few
d_call: TRBD1
cdr3_aa: CASSQVPGQGNQPQHF
cdr3_nt: TGTGCCAGCAGCCAAGTACCCGGACAGGGAAATCAGCCCCAGCATTTT

cdr3_length: 13
j_call: TRBJ1-1
v_call: TRBV6-1
clone_size: .
d_call: .
cdr3_aa: CASSEAPGVEAFF
cdr3_nt: TGTGCCAGCAGTGAAGCGCCGGGGGTGGAAGCTTTCTTT

cdr3_length: 16
j_call: TRBJ2-7
v_call: TRBV6-5
clone_size: .
d_call: TRBD1
cdr3_aa: CASSYTGQGVSYEQYF
cdr3_nt: TGTGCCAGCAGTTACACGGGACAGGGAGTTAGCTACGAGCAGTACTTC

cdr3_length: 14
j_call: TRBJ2-1
v_call: TRBV30
clone_size: .
d_call: .
cdr3_aa: CAWSGPFNYNEQFF
cdr3_nt: TGTGCCTGGAGTGGGCCTTTTAACTACAATGAGCAGTTCTTC

cdr3_length: 15
j_call: TRBJ2-7
v_call: TRBV13
clone_size: .
d_call: TRBD2
cdr3_aa: CASSQRVSGSYEQYF
cdr3_nt: TGTGCCAGCAGCCAACGGGTTAGCGGGTCCTACGAGCAGTACTTC

cdr3_length: 15
j_call: TRBJ1-5
v_call: TRBV2
clone_size: .
d_call: TRBD1
cdr3_aa: CASMGQRASNQPQHF
cdr3_nt: TGTGCCAGCATGGGACAGCGAGCGAGCAATCAGCCCCAGCATTTT

cdr3_length: 12
j_call: TRBJ1-6
v_call: TRBV3-1/TRBV3-2
clone_size: few
d_call: .
cdr3_aa: CASSPAVGPLHF
cdr3_nt: TGTGCCAGCAGCCCCGCGGTGGGTCCCCTCCACTTT

cdr3_length: 13
j_call: TRBJ2-7
v_call: TRBV4-2
clone_size: once
d_call: .
cdr3_aa: CASSQGPGSEQYF
cdr3_nt: TGTGCCAGCAGCCAAGGACCCGGGAGTGAGCAGTACTTC

cdr3_length: 15
j_call: TRBJ1-1
v_call: TRBV6-5
clone_size: .
d_call: .
cdr3_aa: CASCEWYQGNTEAFF
cdr3_nt: TGTGCCAGCTGCGAGTGGTATCAGGGGAACACTGAAGCTTTCTTT

cdr3_length: 16
j_call: TRBJ2-2
v_call: TRBV7-2
clone_size: .
d_call: TRBD2
cdr3_aa: CASSLAVYGGAGELFF
cdr3_nt: TGTGCCAGCAGCTTAGCCGTTTACGGGGGGGCCGGGGAGCTGTTTTTT

cdr3_length: 16
j_call: TRBJ1-3
v_call: TRBV2
clone_size: .
d_call: TRBD1
cdr3_aa: CASGTQGIISGNTIYF
cdr3_nt: TGTGCCAGCGGAACACAGGGGATTATCTCTGGAAACACCATATATTTT

cdr3_length: 15
j_call: TRBJ1-1
v_call: TRBV9
clone_size: .
d_call: TRBD1
cdr3_aa: CASSYGQGANIEAFF
cdr3_nt: TGTGCCAGCAGCTACGGACAGGGGGCCAATATTGAAGCTTTCTTT

cdr3_length: 12
j_call: TRBJ1-2
v_call: TRBV11-2
clone_size: .
d_call: TRBD1
cdr3_aa: CASSDRGHGYTF
cdr3_nt: TGTGCCAGCAGCGACAGGGGCCATGGCTACACCTTC

cdr3_length: 12
j_call: TRBJ2-1
v_call: TRBV5-1
clone_size: .
d_call: .
cdr3_aa: CASSLATDEQFF
cdr3_nt: TGCGCCAGCAGCTTGGCCACGGATGAGCAGTTCTTC

cdr3_length: 13
j_call: TRBJ1-1
v_call: TRBV7-9
clone_size: .
d_call: .
cdr3_aa: CASSLEPNTEAFF
cdr3_nt: TGTGCCAGCAGCTTAGAGCCGAACACTGAAGCTTTCTTT

cdr3_length: 13
j_call: TRBJ1-5
v_call: TRBV23-1
clone_size: .
d_call: TRBD1
cdr3_aa: CARLHRGRFAQHF
cdr3_nt: TGCGCCAGACTACACAGGGGCCGTTTTGCCCAGCATTTT

cdr3_length: 15
j_call: TRBJ1-1
v_call: TRBV7-8
clone_size: .
d_call: TRBD1
cdr3_aa: CASSLWGQGNTEAFF
cdr3_nt: TGTGCCAGCAGCTTATGGGGACAGGGGAACACTGAAGCTTTCTTT

cdr3_length: 15
j_call: TRBJ1-1
v_call: TRBV5-1
clone_size: .
d_call: .
cdr3_aa: CASSFPDKKNTEAFF
cdr3_nt: TGCGCCAGCAGCTTCCCGGACAAAAAGAACACTGAAGCTTTCTTT

cdr3_length: 13
j_call: TRBJ2-7
v_call: TRBV18
clone_size: .
d_call: TRBD1
cdr3_aa: CASSEGTGSEQYF
cdr3_nt: TGTGCCAGCTCTGAAGGGACAGGTAGCGAGCAGTACTTC

cdr3_length: 13
j_call: TRBJ1-1
v_call: TRBV12-3/TRBV12-4
clone_size: .
d_call: .
cdr3_aa: CASSPQGFTEAFF
cdr3_nt: TGTGCCAGCAGTCCACAGGGATTCACTGAAGCTTTCTTT

cdr3_length: 15
j_call: TRBJ2-7
v_call: TRBV7-9
clone_size: .
d_call: TRBD1
cdr3_aa: CASRSTGAAVYEQYF
cdr3_nt: TGTGCCAGCAGAAGTACAGGGGCAGCGGTCTACGAGCAGTACTTC

cdr3_length: 15
j_call: TRBJ2-1
v_call: TRBV9
clone_size: .
d_call: TRBD1
cdr3_aa: CASSVVGQGYNEQFF
cdr3_nt: TGTGCCAGCAGCGTAGTTGGACAGGGCTACAATGAGCAGTTCTTC

cdr3_length: 15
j_call: TRBJ1-6
v_call: TRBV27
clone_size: .
d_call: TRBD1
cdr3_aa: CASRKPGTAYSPLHF
cdr3_nt: TGTGCCAGCAGAAAGCCCGGGACAGCTTATTCACCCCTCCACTTT

cdr3_length: 15
j_call: TRBJ2-2
v_call: TRBV7-3
clone_size: .
d_call: TRBD2
cdr3_aa: CASSLLAANTGELFF
cdr3_nt: TGTGCCAGCAGCTTACTAGCGGCGAACACCGGGGAGCTGTTTTTT

cdr3_length: 15
j_call: TRBJ2-3
v_call: TRBV14
clone_size: .
d_call: .
cdr3_aa: CASSQEARGQDTQYF
cdr3_nt: TGTGCCAGCAGCCAAGAGGCGCGGGGGCAAGATACGCAGTATTTT

cdr3_length: 15
j_call: TRBJ2-3
v_call: TRBV5-1
clone_size: .
d_call: TRBD2
cdr3_aa: CASSAGTISTDTQYF
cdr3_nt: TGCGCCAGCAGCGCTGGGACTATTAGCACAGATACGCAGTATTTT

cdr3_length: 15
j_call: TRBJ1-5
v_call: TRBV6-2/TRBV6-3
clone_size: .
d_call: TRBD1
cdr3_aa: CASSRQGRSNQPQHF
cdr3_nt: TGTGCCAGCAGTCGACAGGGAAGGAGCAATCAGCCCCAGCATTTT

cdr3_length: 15
j_call: TRBJ1-1
v_call: TRBV27
clone_size: .
d_call: .
cdr3_aa: CASSLSAVPNTEAFF
cdr3_nt: TGTGCCAGCAGTTTATCGGCAGTTCCGAACACTGAAGCTTTCTTT

cdr3_length: 14
j_call: TRBJ1-2
v_call: TRBV7-2
clone_size: .
d_call: TRBD1
cdr3_aa: CASSLGQGGYGYTF
cdr3_nt: TGTGCCAGCAGCTTAGGACAGGGGGGGTATGGCTACACCTTC

cdr3_length: 14
j_call: TRBJ1-2
v_call: TRBV21-1
clone_size: .
d_call: .
cdr3_aa: CASSTRWASYGYTF
cdr3_nt: TGTGCCAGCAGCACCCGGTGGGCCAGCTATGGCTACACCTTC

cdr3_length: 15
j_call: TRBJ2-2
v_call: TRBV19
clone_size: .
d_call: .
cdr3_aa: CASSIIQTSGGELFF
cdr3_nt: TGTGCCAGTAGTATAATACAGACGTCCGGCGGGGAGCTGTTTTTT

cdr3_length: 13
j_call: TRBJ2-7
v_call: TRBV19
clone_size: .
d_call: TRBD1
cdr3_aa: CATSTGASYEQYF
cdr3_nt: TGTGCCACTTCGACAGGGGCCTCCTACGAGCAGTACTTC